The 5 T cell receptor beta chains reported below all come from one sample, sequenced in a study of blood T cell repertoires in COVID-19. Sequencing used immunoSEQ multiplex PCR; TCRdb keeps in-frame clones, though not all of them. The data contain some 360,000 clones, over 85% of them singletons. The sequenced material came from peripheral blood. These receptors were taken from a woman in her sixties or seventies with COVID-19, enrolled during active disease.

This rearrangement joins TRBV11-3 to TRBJ2-1, with D unclear. Germline lookup yields CDR1 SGHNT and CDR2 YENEEA. The CDR3 is made up of 15 amino acids. The germline V and J ends were trimmed by 4 bases and 0 bases, with 10 bases remaining between them. CDR3 loop: CASSSDGGSYNEQFF. CDR3 nucleotide sequence: TGTGCCAGCAGCTCCGACGGCGGCTCCTACAATGAGCAGTTCTTC.

The gene calls are TRBV3-1 (or the pseudogene TRBV3-2) and TRBJ1-1; D might be TRBD1 (6 bases). CDR1 LGHDT and CDR2 YNNKEL come from the germline V gene (reference sequence). This CDR3 is built from 15 residues. Trimming pared 8 bases from V and 3 bases from J, leaving 19 bases between. The CDR3 protein is CASRKKGGYYTEAFF. The CDR3 DNA follows: TGTGCCAGCCGCAAGAAGGGGGGGTATTACACTGAAGCTTTCTTT.

This clone came up a few times. The same CDR3 is also encoded by other DNA sequences in this sample. The rearrangement uses TRBV18 and TRBJ2-2; 8 bases fit TRBD1. This CDR3 comprises 15 residues. V dropped 2 bases and J dropped 1; count of bases not matched to a gene: 0. The V gene's germline CDR1 is KGHSH and CDR2 LQKENI. CDR3 DNA: TGTGCCAGCTCACCAGGGACAGGGAACACCGGGGAGCTGTTTTTT. Its protein product is CASSPGTGNTGELFF.

The chain has TRBV19 and TRBJ2-7; TRBD1 agrees at 8 bases. This CDR3 spans 16 amino acids. V lost 5 bases and J lost 3; bases outside the gene matches: 12. Germline assignment: CDR1 LNHDA and CDR2 SQIVND (reference sequence). The CDR3 is CASSSGAGTGLYEQYF. CDR3 coding DNA: TGTGCCAGTAGTTCGGGAGCCGGGACAGGACTCTACGAGCAGTACTTC.

This chain joins TRBV30 and TRBJ1-1; possible D gene TRBD1, 6 bases. Deletions cut 2 bases from V and 1 base from J, with 8 bases between. This CDR3 is 13 amino acids long. In germline, CDR1 is GTSNPN, CDR2 SVGIG (reference sequence). The DNA of the CDR3 is TGTGCCTGGAGTAAACAGGGGAACACTGAAGCTTTCTTT. Its translation is CAWSKQGNTEAFF.